The rows below give T cell receptor beta chains drawn from one sample of a study of T cells in Graves' hyperthyroidism and ophthalmopathy. TCRdb reprocessed the multiplex PCR reads via MiXCR and lists one record per CDR3 protein. This table has approximately 30,000 distinct CDR3 sequences, about 52% appearing once. The sequenced sample consisted of blood. The source is a woman between 40 and 50 years old with Graves' ophthalmopathy. CDR3s include the opening cysteine and the closing phenylalanine or tryptophan. D genes are given only for firm matches. Clone size is given for some rows only: seen once, a few or many times, or a class if the clone is expanded.

cdr3_nt	cdr3_aa	clone_size	d_call	v_call	j_call
TGTGCCAGCAGTGATGGGGTTGGCTACACCTTC	CASSDGVGYTF	-	-	TRBV2	TRBJ1-2
TGCAGTGCTAGAGATCGGGAGACCCAGTACTTC	CSARDRETQYF	-	-	TRBV20-1	TRBJ2-5
TGTGCCAGCAGCCCGAGGGGGGGTATTTCTGGGGCCCAGTACTTC	CASSPRGGISGAQYF	-	-	TRBV11-1	TRBJ2-5
TGTGCCAGCAGCTTAGTTTCAGGGGGGCTAGGCTACACCTTC	CASSLVSGGLGYTF	many	TRBD1	TRBV7-2	TRBJ1-2
TGTGCCAGCAGTTACTCGTACGTAGCGGGGAAGAATGAGCAGTTCTTC	CASSYSYVAGKNEQFF	many	TRBD2	TRBV6-6	TRBJ2-1
TGCGCCAGCAGCTTGGGTAGGGCGTCGGGTAATGAGCAGTTCTTC	CASSLGRASGNEQFF	-	-	TRBV5-1	TRBJ2-1
TGTGCCAGCAGCGACAGACAGAACAATGACTACGAGCAGTACTTC	CASSDRQNNDYEQYF	many	-	TRBV13	TRBJ2-7
TGTGCCAGCAGCTCGACTAGTTATATATCAATCTCCTACAATGAGCAGTTCTTC	CASSSTSYISISYNEQFF	-	-	TRBV7-9	TRBJ2-1
TGTGCCAGCAGCGTAACCTACAGGGGGCGGGAGACCCAGTACTTC	CASSVTYRGRETQYF	-	TRBD1	TRBV9	TRBJ2-5
TGTGCCAGCCATCAAACCGGGAGTGAAGCTTTCTTT	CASHQTGSEAFF	many	-	TRBV12-3/TRBV12-4	TRBJ1-1
TGTGCCAGCAGCCCAAGCTCTGGGGCCAACGTCCTGACTTTC	CASSPSSGANVLTF	many	-	TRBV5-6	TRBJ2-6
TGCAGCGTTGGATTGGGGGACAGCTCCTACGAGCAGTACTTC	CSVGLGDSSYEQYF	medium-sized	TRBD1	TRBV29-1	TRBJ2-7
TGTGCCAGTAGTAAAGGGGACAGCGAGGATGAGCAGTTCTTC	CASSKGDSEDEQFF	-	TRBD1	TRBV19	TRBJ2-1
TGTGCCAGCAGCTCGCGGGACTTTGGGGCTAGCAATCAGCCCCAGCATTTT	CASSSRDFGASNQPQHF	-	-	TRBV7-8	TRBJ1-5
TGTGCCAGCAGTGAAGGGGGGCAGGCTCTACTGTTCTTC	CASSEGGQALLFF	many	-	TRBV25-1	TRBJ2-1
TGTGCCAGCAGCGTCGGGGGACAGGGTGGACAGCCCCAGCATTTT	CASSVGGQGGQPQHF	-	TRBD1	TRBV7-2	TRBJ1-5
TGTGCCAGCAGTGACTCACCGGGACTAGCGGGGGTCACAGATACGCAGTATTTT	CASSDSPGLAGVTDTQYF	-	TRBD2	TRBV6-4	TRBJ2-3
TGTGCCACCAGCAGTAAACAGGGCATTTATCAGCCCCAGCATTTT	CATSSKQGIYQPQHF	-	-	TRBV15	TRBJ1-5
TGTGCCAGTAGTCGGGACAGGGGTTCCTACGAGCAGTACTTC	CASSRDRGSYEQYF	many	TRBD1	TRBV19	TRBJ2-7
TGCGCCAGCAGTGAGTTGCAGGGCAATGAGCAGTTCTTC	CASSELQGNEQFF	medium-sized	-	TRBV10-1	TRBJ2-1
TGTGCCATCAACCCAGAGGTACAGGGGCAAGTTGCAACTAATGAAAAACTGTTTTTT	CAINPEVQGQVATNEKLFF	-	TRBD1	TRBV6-1	TRBJ1-4
TGTGCCAGCAGCTTAGGGGAGACCCAGTACGAGCAGTACTTC	CASSLGETQYEQYF	-	-	TRBV7-6	TRBJ2-7
TGTGCCAGCAGCTTAGGTCCTGCGGTAGATACGCAGTATTTT	CASSLGPAVDTQYF	-	-	TRBV7-2	TRBJ2-3
TGTGCCAGTAGTGCCTTCATTACAAGGTCTGGAAACACCATATATTTT	CASSAFITRSGNTIYF	many	-	TRBV19	TRBJ1-3
TGTGCCAGCAAGACGGACTACAATGAGCAATTCTTC	CASKTDYNEQFF	-	-	TRBV11-1	TRBJ2-1
TGTGCCAGCAGCCCTAGCGGGGGGATTACCGGGGCCAACGTCCTGACTTTC	CASSPSGGITGANVLTF	-	TRBD2	TRBV7-9	TRBJ2-6
TGTGCCAGCAGCTTAGAGGGGGTTGCTGAAGCTTTCTTT	CASSLEGVAEAFF	few	-	TRBV13	TRBJ1-1
TGTGCCAGCAGCTGGGGACTAGCGGGGGCTTTACCCGGGGAGACCCAGTACTTC	CASSWGLAGALPGETQYF	many	TRBD2	TRBV5-4	TRBJ2-5
TGTGCCAGCAGCTTAAACGGGCAGGGCCTAACTGAAGCTTTCTTT	CASSLNGQGLTEAFF	many	-	TRBV7-3	TRBJ1-1
TGTGCCACCAGCCAAAAAGGGCGGGGCTACACCGGGGAGCTGTTTTTT	CATSQKGRGYTGELFF	many	-	TRBV15	TRBJ2-2
TGTGCCAGCAGCCGGGGGACTAGCGGGGGGACGCAGTATTTT	CASSRGTSGGTQYF	-	TRBD2	TRBV12-3/TRBV12-4	TRBJ2-3
TGTGCCATCAGGGGCGCCGGGGAGACCCAGCATTTT	CAIRGAGETQHF	-	-	TRBV10-3	TRBJ1-5
TGTGCCAGCAGCAGAGGACTAGCGGCAGATACGCAGTATTTT	CASSRGLAADTQYF	-	TRBD2	TRBV7-2	TRBJ2-3